These T cell receptor beta chains were read from a single sample in a study of PD-1 blockade in classical Hodgkin lymphoma. The repertoire was sequenced with immunoSEQ multiplex PCR; TCRdb's copy has only in-frame clones and lacks some. The table lists roughly 50,000 clones, around 90% of them singletons, with around 13% in the top ten. This specimen consisted of peripheral blood mononuclear cells (PBMCs), obtained before the fourth cycle of nivolumab. Receptors originate from a human donor with classical Hodgkin lymphoma. CDR3s include the opening cysteine and the closing phenylalanine or tryptophan. Each record gives: CDR3 length, clone size, D gene, V gene, J gene, CDR3 DNA, CDR3 protein. A D gene is named only where the DNA matches it firmly. A clone size is listed for some rows: how often the clone was seen (once, few, many), or a class if it is expanded.

>14|.|.|TRBV5-1|TRBJ2-7
TGCGCCAGCAGCTTGGCTGGGGGGACTTACGAGCAGTACTTC
CASSLAGGTYEQYF
>15|.|.|TRBV5-6|TRBJ2-7
TGTGCCAGCAGCTTTCTGGGCTTTGGGACCTACGAGCAGTACTTC
CASSFLGFGTYEQYF
>14|once|TRBD2|TRBV10-2|TRBJ2-7
TGCGCCAGCACCGCGGGAGGGCCGGACTACGAGCAGTACTTC
CASTAGGPDYEQYF
>15|.|TRBD2|TRBV9|TRBJ2-1
TGTGCCAGTGGGCCTGGCGGGAGATGGGACAATGAGCAGTTCTTC
CASGPGGRWDNEQFF
>14|once|.|TRBV12-5|TRBJ1-1
TGTGCTAGTGGTTCCGGACAGAAGAGCACTGAAGCTTTCTTT
CASGSGQKSTEAFF
>14|.|.|TRBV12-5|TRBJ2-1
TGTGCTAGTGGTTTAGGTAGGATGGGGTTTGAGCAGTTCTTC
CASGLGRMGFEQFF
>15|.|.|TRBV5-8|TRBJ1-2
TGTGCCAGCAAGGTTCAGGGGACGGCTAACTATGGCTACACCTTC
CASKVQGTANYGYTF
>16|.|.|TRBV9|TRBJ1-4
TGTGCCAGCAGCGTCGGGGTCTATGCAACTAATGAAAAACTGTTTTTT
CASSVGVYATNEKLFF
>16|.|.|TRBV2|TRBJ1-5
TGTGCCAGCAGTGGACCACAGGCCTATAACAATCAGCCCCAGCATTTT
CASSGPQAYNNQPQHF
>15|.|.|TRBV19|TRBJ1-5
TGTGCCAGTAGTACCCGATCAGACCATGTTCAGCCCCAGCATTTT
CASSTRSDHVQPQHF
>14|.|.|TRBV1|TRBJ2-7
TGCACCAGCAGCCTCCCTAGGGGGAACTACGAGCAGTACTTC
CTSSLPRGNYEQYF
>14|.|.|TRBV27|TRBJ2-5
TGTGCCAGCAGTTTATTGGGGGCTCTAGAGACCCAGTACTTC
CASSLLGALETQYF
>14|.|.|TRBV19|TRBJ1-2
TGTGCCAGTACTAAAGTGGACAGTTCCTATGGCTACACCTTC
CASTKVDSSYGYTF
>14|.|TRBD1|TRBV29-1|TRBJ2-7
TGCAGCGTTGAAGGAGGGGACAGCGTCTACGAGCAGTACTTC
CSVEGGDSVYEQYF
>12|.|.|TRBV7-9|TRBJ1-1
TGTGCCAGCAGCGATAGTCGGGGTAGGACTTTCTTT
CASSDSRGRTFF
>15|.|TRBD2|TRBV7-6|TRBJ2-7
TGTGCCAGCAGCTTAGAGGCGGGAGGGCCTTTGGGGCAGTACTTC
CASSLEAGGPLGQYF
>14|.|TRBD1|TRBV11-3|TRBJ1-6
TGTGCCAGCAGCCTTACAGGGGATAATTCACCCCTCCACTTT
CASSLTGDNSPLHF
>13|once|.|TRBV27|TRBJ1-5
TGTGCCAGCAGTTTTGGCAGGCGTCAGCCCCAGCATTTT
CASSFGRRQPQHF
>13|.|.|TRBV27|TRBJ1-4
TGTGCCAGCAGGGACACCTATAATGAAAAACTGTTTTTT
CASRDTYNEKLFF
>14|.|TRBD1|TRBV7-3|TRBJ1-3
TGTGCCAGCAGCGCACAGGGGACTGGAAACACCATATATTTT
CASSAQGTGNTIYF
>15|.|TRBD1|TRBV29-1|TRBJ1-1
TGCAGCGTTGAAGAGTATGACAGGGACCGGGGTGAAGCTTTCTTT
CSVEEYDRDRGEAFF
>11|.|.|TRBV7-9|TRBJ1-2
TGTGCCAGCAGCCCGACCGGGGGCTACACCTTC
CASSPTGGYTF